These T cell receptor beta chains were read from a single sample in a study of T cell repertoires in cytomegalovirus infection. TCRdb called the reads again in MiXCR, with one record for every CDR3 protein. The table lists fewer than 1,000,000 distinct CDR3 sequences, around 29% of them singletons. Their specific antigens are unknown. The material sequenced was cultured CD8+ T cells from PBMCs, taken from culture after CMV antigen stimulation. The source is a human donor in good health (CMV status not recorded). Some clones in this sample may be carry-over from other donors' samples. CDR3s include the opening cysteine and the closing phenylalanine or tryptophan. Each record gives: V gene, CDR3 protein.

V: TRBV7-2
CDR3: CASSSSGYTEAFF

V: TRBV20-1
CDR3: CSAIRQLVKNIQYF

V: TRBV19
CDR3: CASSMEQSNSPLHF

V: TRBV6-1
CDR3: CASSEDANTEAFF

V: TRBV19
CDR3: CASSIDSPGSGPAFF

V: TRBV19
CDR3: CASSLHDQLLHGYTF

V: TRBV12-3/TRBV12-4
CDR3: CASSPDSGGATDTQYF

V: TRBV6-1
CDR3: CASSETIPLNYGYTF

V: TRBV7-2
CDR3: CASSTPGTGGSYEQYF

V: TRBV15
CDR3: CATAGQGEFGGTF

V: TRBV29-1
CDR3: CSVEDLGGPNTDTQYF

V: TRBV5-6
CDR3: CASSYATTEAFF

V: TRBV7-3
CDR3: CASSAGGSEAFF

V: TRBV29-1
CDR3: CSVEDQESSYEQYF

V: TRBV12-3/TRBV12-4
CDR3: CASSSPGLGLGEQFF

V: TRBV28
CDR3: CASSLLGGGLQETQYF

V: TRBV7-9
CDR3: CASSLLSQGYNEQFF

V: TRBV7-8
CDR3: CASRLLAGGQETQYF

V: TRBV19
CDR3: CASSMDRGLPDTQYF

V: TRBV4-1
CDR3: CASSRGSGGRDTQYF

V: TRBV3-1
CDR3: CASSRGVGTDQPQHF

V: TRBV19
CDR3: CASSIVPIAQNTGELFF

V: TRBV2
CDR3: CASEGEFGELFF

V: TRBV29-1
CDR3: CSVQGFSYEQYF

V: TRBV5-4
CDR3: CASSYGWPSANEKLFF

V: TRBV9
CDR3: CASSDGVEAFF

V: TRBV7-9
CDR3: CASSLHGVDYGYTF

V: TRBV7-4
CDR3: CASSLSRAGDNEQFF

V: TRBV29-1
CDR3: CSALGQPTYEQYF

V: TRBV6-1
CDR3: CASSTGLPSTDTQYF

V: TRBV12-5
CDR3: CASDSNWTAERSLHF

V: TRBV5-4
CDR3: CASSFRGGDTQYF

V: TRBV20-1
CDR3: CSASSDRAQEQFF

V: TRBV4-1
CDR3: CASSQDLPGGGTYEQYF

V: TRBV7-9
CDR3: CASSFPSARGADTQYF

V: TRBV7-2
CDR3: CASSAEHSSYNEQFF

V: TRBV7-8
CDR3: CASSSPRHFWNTEAFF

V: TRBV4-1
CDR3: CASSRSPYEQYF

V: TRBV5-4
CDR3: CASSFVGSSEAFF

V: TRBV7-6
CDR3: CASSQYRGRNQPQHF

V: TRBV6-6
CDR3: CASSYRSGDEQFF

V: TRBV7-6
CDR3: CASRNNNEQFF

V: TRBV7-6
CDR3: CASSPGTGYQETQYF

V: TRBV4-3
CDR3: CASSQDWGRVNQPQHF

V: TRBV7-9
CDR3: CASSLAIWDTKQETQYF

V: TRBV6-6
CDR3: CASVVGYNEQFF

V: TRBV7-9
CDR3: CASSAWAGTGGEWGSANEQFF

V: TRBV7-9
CDR3: CASSWPLETQYF

V: TRBV4-1
CDR3: CASSASRETSTGELFF

V: TRBV12-3/TRBV12-4
CDR3: CASRPGTSGGRIDTQYF

V: TRBV4-2
CDR3: CASSLRTRQGLYETQYF

V: TRBV24-1
CDR3: CATSDSGTEVSTDTQYF

V: TRBV6-5
CDR3: CASSPLGLVSELSSGNTIYF

V: TRBV5-1
CDR3: CASSLGQGAVTDTQYF

V: TRBV4-2
CDR3: CASSQAGSSTYYNEQFF

V: TRBV7-8
CDR3: CASSPAGVGANVLTF

V: TRBV20-1
CDR3: CSVLTGTSGADTQYF

V: TRBV7-8
CDR3: CASSRPPGGQYEQYF